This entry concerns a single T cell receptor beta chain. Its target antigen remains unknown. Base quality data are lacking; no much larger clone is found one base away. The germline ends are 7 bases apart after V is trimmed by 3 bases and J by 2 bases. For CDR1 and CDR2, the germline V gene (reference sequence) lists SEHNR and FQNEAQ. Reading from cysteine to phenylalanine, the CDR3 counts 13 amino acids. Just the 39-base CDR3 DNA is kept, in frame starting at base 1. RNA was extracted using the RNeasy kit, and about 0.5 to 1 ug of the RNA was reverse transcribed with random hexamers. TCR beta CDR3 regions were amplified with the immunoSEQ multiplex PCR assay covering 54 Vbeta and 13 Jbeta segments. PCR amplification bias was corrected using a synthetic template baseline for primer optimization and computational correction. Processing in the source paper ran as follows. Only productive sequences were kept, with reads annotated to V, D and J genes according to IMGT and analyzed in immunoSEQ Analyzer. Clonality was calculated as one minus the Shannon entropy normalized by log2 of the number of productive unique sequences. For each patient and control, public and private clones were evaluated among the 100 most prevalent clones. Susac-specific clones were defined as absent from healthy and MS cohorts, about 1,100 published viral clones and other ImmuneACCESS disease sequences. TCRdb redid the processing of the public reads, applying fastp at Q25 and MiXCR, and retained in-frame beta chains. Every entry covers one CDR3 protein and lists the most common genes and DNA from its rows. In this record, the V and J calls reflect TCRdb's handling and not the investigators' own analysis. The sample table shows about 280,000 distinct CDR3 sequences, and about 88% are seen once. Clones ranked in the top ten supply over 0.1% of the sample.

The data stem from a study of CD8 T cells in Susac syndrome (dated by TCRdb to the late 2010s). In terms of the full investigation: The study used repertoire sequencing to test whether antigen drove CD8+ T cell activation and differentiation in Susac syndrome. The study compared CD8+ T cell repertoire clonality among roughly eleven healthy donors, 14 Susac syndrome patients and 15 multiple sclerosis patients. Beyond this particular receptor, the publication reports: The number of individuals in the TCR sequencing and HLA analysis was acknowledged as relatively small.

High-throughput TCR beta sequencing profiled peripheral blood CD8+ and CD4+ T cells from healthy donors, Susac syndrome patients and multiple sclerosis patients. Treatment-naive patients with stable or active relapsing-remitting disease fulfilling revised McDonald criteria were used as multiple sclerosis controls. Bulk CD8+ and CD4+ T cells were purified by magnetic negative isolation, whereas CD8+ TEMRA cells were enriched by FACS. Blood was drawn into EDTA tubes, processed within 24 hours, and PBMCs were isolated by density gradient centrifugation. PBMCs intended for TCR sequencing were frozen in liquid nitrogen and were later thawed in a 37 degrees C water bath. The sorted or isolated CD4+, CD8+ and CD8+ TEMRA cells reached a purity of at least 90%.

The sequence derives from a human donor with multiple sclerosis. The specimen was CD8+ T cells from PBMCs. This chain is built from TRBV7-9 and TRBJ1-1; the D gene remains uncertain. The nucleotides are TGTGCCAGCAGCTTCGAGGCTAACACTGAAGCTTTCTTT. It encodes CASSFEANTEAFF.